Following are 32 T cell receptor beta chains from one sample sequenced in a study of blood T cell repertoires in COVID-19. Here immunoSEQ multiplex PCR was the method, and the copy in TCRdb shows in-frame clones only, minus some. This sample has tens of thousands of clones, with roughly 71% found just once. Source material: peripheral blood. These receptors all come from a man aged 55 to 69 with COVID-19, enrolled during active disease.

The rearrangement joins TRBV10-3 to TRBJ2-5; 8 bases agree with TRBD2. The V segment lost 6 bases and the J segment 7 bases; nucleotides outside the gene matches: 4. CDR1 ENHRY and CDR2 SYGVKD come from the germline V gene. CDR3 length: 12 residues. CDR3 sequence reads: CAIRGLGGTQYF. Here the CDR3 DNA reads TGTGCCATCAGGGGACTAGGCGGGACCCAGTACTTC.

At least ten counts were recorded for this clone. This rearrangement joins TRBV6-5 to TRBJ2-7; D possibly corresponds to TRBD1 (5 bases). The CDR3 has 15 amino acids. The V gene's germline CDR1 is MNHEY and CDR2 SVGAGI. Trimming removed 0 bases at V and 2 bases at J, with 11 bases between. Here the CDR3 DNA reads TGTGCCAGCAGTTACTCGACAGCAAGTCCCTACGAGCAGTACTTC. It codes for CASSYSTASPYEQYF.

This chain connects TRBV15 to TRBJ2-3; 9 bases are shared with TRBD2. The CDR3 loop spans 14 amino acids. J lost 4 bases, V lost 8 bases, and 7 bases had no gene match. In germline, CDR1 is LNHNV, CDR2 YYDKDF (reference sequence). CDR3 nucleotides: TGTGCCACCGGCGGCGGGAGGGGTCCAGATACGCAGTATTTT. Translation: CATGGGRGPDTQYF.

This clone was seen a few times. This rearrangement joins TRBV5-1 to TRBJ2-1, with D possibly being TRBD2 (5 bases). Germline CDR1 is SGHRS and CDR2 is YFSETQ. This CDR3 contains 12 residues. Trimming cost V 1 base and J 8 bases, with 7 bases left between them. The CDR3 nucleotides read TGCGCCAGCAGCTTGCTCGGGGATGAGCAGTTCTTC. Its translation is CASSLLGDEQFF.

The chain employs TRBV5-6 and TRBJ2-5, with a possible D match to TRBD2 (6 bases). CDR1 and CDR2 from the germline V gene are SGHDT and YYEEEE. The CDR3 extends over 13 amino acids. V was shortened by 4 bases and J by 1 base, with 8 bases between the two germline ends. The CDR3 region is CASSGSGQETQYF. CDR3 nucleotide sequence: TGTGCCAGCAGCGGTAGCGGCCAAGAGACCCAGTACTTC.

V is TRBV4-1 and J is TRBJ1-2; 9 nucleotides match TRBD1. Germline V gene data show CDR1 as MGHRA and CDR2 as YSYEKL. Trimming at V came to 1 base and at J to 6 bases, leaving 6 bases not matched to a gene. The CDR3 totals 15 residues. In DNA, the CDR3 is TGCGCCAGCAGCCAAGGGACAGGGGAGGTTCATGGCTACACCTTC. Its protein is CASSQGTGEVHGYTF.

The chain uses TRBV28 and TRBJ1-2; 8 positions match TRBD1. Germline V gene data show CDR1 as MDHEN and CDR2 as SYDVKM. J was trimmed by 8 bases and V by 8 bases; bases with no gene match: 7. The CDR3 contains 12 residues. The CDR3 loop reads CASGQGLRGYTF. CDR3 DNA sequence: TGTGCCAGCGGACAGGGCCTGAGGGGCTACACCTTC.

This clone showed up just a few times. The J gene is TRBJ1-2, the V gene TRBV6-5; D uncertain. The CDR3 is made up of 14 amino acids. CDR1 and CDR2 from the germline V gene are MNHEY and SVGAGI. The germline V and J ends were trimmed by 0 bases and 8 bases, with 13 bases remaining between them. Here the CDR3 DNA reads TGTGCCAGCAGTTACTCGTTGAACACGGAGGGCTACACCTTC. Translating gives CASSYSLNTEGYTF.

This sequence joins TRBV30 and TRBJ1-1, with D perhaps matching TRBD1 (6 bases). The V gene's germline CDR1 is GTSNPN and CDR2 SVGIG (reference sequence). The CDR3 has 13 amino acids. V was shortened by 0 bases and J by 5 bases, with 10 bases between the two germline ends. The CDR3 bases are TGTGCCTGGAGTGTGGGGGCACTTACTGAAGCTTTCTTT. Encoded protein: CAWSVGALTEAFF.

J is TRBJ2-7 and V is TRBV11-2; possibly TRBD1 for D (5 bases). Germline V CDR1 and CDR2: SGHAT, FQNNGV. CDR3 length: 15 amino acids. Between the trimmed V and J ends, which lost 2 bases and 0 bases, there was a span of 11 bases. The CDR3 DNA reads TGTGCCAGCAGCTTATCCAGGGCCCACTCCTACGAGCAGTACTTC. It codes for CASSLSRAHSYEQYF. Complete variable domain (other parts from reference TRBV11-2 and TRBJ2-7): EAGVAQSPRYKIIEKRQSVAFWCNPISGHATLYWYQQILGQGPKLLIQFQNNGVVDDSQLPKDRFSAERLKGVDSTLKIQPAKLEDSAVYLCASSLSRAHSYEQYFGPGTRLTVT.

This clone was observed a few times. The chain employs TRBV6-6 and TRBJ1-5, with 8 positions matching TRBD1. The V gene end was trimmed by 4 bases and the J gene end by 3 bases; junction bases not matched to a gene: 8. This CDR3 has 16 amino acids. The germline gives CDR1 MNHNY, CDR2 SVGAGI (reference sequence). DNA for the CDR3: TGTGCCAGCAGTTCTCACAGGGGGACGAACAATCAGCCCCAGCATTTT. It specifies CASSSHRGTNNQPQHF.

This sequence joins TRBV4-2 and TRBJ2-3, with 8 nucleotides matching TRBD1. Germline V lookup: CDR1 LGHNA, CDR2 YNFKEQ. Germline trimming cut 5 bases from V and 2 bases from J; bases unmatched to any gene: 3. The CDR3 is made up of 14 amino acids. The CDR3 nucleotides read TGTGCCAGCAGCGCGGACAGGGTCACAGATACGCAGTATTTT. Protein product: CASSADRVTDTQYF.

By share of the sample, this clone is medium-sized (0.01 to 0.1%). The rearrangement uses TRBV5-6 and TRBJ1-5; D perhaps matches TRBD1 (6 bases). This CDR3 comprises 15 residues. Trimming removed 3 bases from V and 2 bases from J, with 12 bases in between. From germline, CDR1 is SGHDT and CDR2 YYEEEE. The CDR3 loop is CASSSTGLGNQPQHF. Written as DNA, the CDR3 is TGTGCCAGCAGCTCCACAGGGTTGGGCAATCAGCCCCAGCATTTT. The entire variable domain, with the rest obtained from reference TRBV5-6 and TRBJ1-5, is as follows: DAGVTQSPTHLIKTRGQQVTLRCSPKSGHDTVSWYQQALGQGPQFIFQYYEEEERQRGNFPDRFSGHQFPNYSSELNVNALLLGDSALYLCASSSTGLGNQPQHFGDGTRLSIL.

The CDR3 loop reads CASSSGAAEAFF. The CDR3 DNA follows: TGTGCCAGCAGCTCAGGGGCAGCTGAAGCTTTCTTT. The genes are TRBV7-2 and TRBJ1-1; maybe TRBD1 (6 bases). This CDR3 comprises 12 residues. Trimming pared 4 bases from V and 6 bases from J, leaving 9 bases between. Germline loops: CDR1 SGHTA, CDR2 FQGNSA.

V is TRBV19 and J is TRBJ2-3; D is uncertain. Trimming left V 6 bases short and J 0 bases short, with 10 bases between. CDR1 LNHDA and CDR2 SQIVND come from the germline V gene (reference sequence). This CDR3 contains 14 residues. The CDR3 bases are TGTGCCAGTAGGCCCCAAGAGAGCACAGATACGCAGTATTTT. This encodes CASRPQESTDTQYF.

The CDR3, as DNA: TGTGCCAGCAGCTTATTGAGGGGGAGCTCCTACAATGAGCAGTTCTTC. Protein product: CASSLLRGSSYNEQFF. The gene calls are TRBV11-3 and TRBJ2-1; D perhaps matches TRBD1 (6 bases). There are 16 residues in the CDR3. The germline V gene has CDR1 SGHNT and CDR2 YENEEA. The ends were cut back, 2 bases at V and 0 bases at J, with 11 bases in the middle.

The genes are TRBV21-1 and TRBJ1-5; TRBD1 reflects the table's D call only, with no check against the DNA. TRBV21-1 is designated a pseudogene. This CDR3 comprises 17 residues. The CDR3 DNA reads as TGTGCCAGCAGCAAAGTTGCCCGGGACAGGGATTTTCAGCCCCAGCATTTT. This translates into CASSKVARDRDFQPQHF.

The chain combines TRBV7-9 with TRBJ2-7; D is undetermined. In germline, CDR1 is SEHNR, CDR2 FQNEAQ (reference sequence). The CDR3 loop spans 9 amino acids. The V end was cut by 9 bases, the J end by 7 bases, with 7 bases between. CDR3 DNA sequence: TGTGCCAGACTAAAGGAGCAGTACTTC. This codes for CARLKEQYF.

The chain recombines TRBV5-1 with TRBJ2-7, with 9 bases fitting TRBD2. Germline V gene sequence: CDR1 SGHRS, CDR2 YFSETQ. This CDR3 region has 15 residues. J gave up 2 bases and V 0 bases, and 3 bases lay outside the gene matches. The CDR3 DNA is TGCGCCAGCAGCTTGGTGGCGGGAGGGACCTACGAGCAGTACTTC. Protein sequence: CASSLVAGGTYEQYF.

CDR3 amino acids: CASRPRQSNQPQHF. As DNA, the CDR3 is TGTGCCAGCAGACCTAGACAGAGCAATCAGCCCCAGCATTTT. The chain is built from TRBV6-5 and TRBJ1-5, with a possible D match to TRBD1 (5 bases). V was trimmed by 6 bases and J by 1 base, leaving 10 bases between them. The CDR3 spans 14 residues. CDR1 and CDR2 (germline): MNHEY, SVGAGI.

This chain joins TRBV3-1 (or the pseudogene TRBV3-2) and TRBJ1-3; 7 bases line up with TRBD1. CDR1 is LGHDT, CDR2 YNNKEL, per germline (reference sequence). CDR3 length equals 16 residues. V lost 1 base to trimming and J lost 2 bases; unmatched junction nucleotides: 5. CDR3 loop: CASSQGSQGAGNTIYF. CDR3 DNA sequence: TGTGCCAGCAGCCAAGGTTCCCAGGGGGCTGGAAACACCATATATTTT.

The chain is built from TRBV5-4 and TRBJ2-2; TRBD1 might be the D (7 bases). CDR1 and CDR2 (germline): SGHNT, YYREEE (reference sequence). V lost 1 base and J lost 7, with 8 bases in between. This CDR3 is built from 13 residues. CDR3 sequence: CASSLQGGGELFF. The CDR3 region has the DNA TGTGCCAGCAGCTTGCAGGGGGGCGGGGAGCTGTTTTTT. The entire variable domain, with the rest obtained from reference TRBV5-4 and TRBJ2-2, is as follows: ETGVTQSPTHLIKTRGQQVTLRCSSQSGHNTVSWYQQALGQGPQFIFQYYREEENGRGNFPPRFSGLQFPNYSSELNVNALELDDSALYLCASSLQGGGELFFGEGSRLTVL.

The chain couples TRBV6-5 to TRBJ1-6; 7 bases match TRBD1. V was clipped by 7 bases and J by 7 bases; unmatched bases: 7. The CDR3 runs 14 residues. Germline V CDR1 and CDR2: MNHEY, SVGAGI. CDR3 sequence reads: CASTSGTENSPLHF. Written as DNA, the CDR3 is TGTGCCAGCACCTCCGGGACAGAGAATTCACCCCTCCACTTT.

The CDR3 DNA is TGCAGCGCACAACAGCCACCGCAAGAGACCCAGTACTTC. This gives the protein CSAQQPPQETQYF. This chain connects TRBV29-1 to TRBJ2-5; D not resolved. Trimming removed 7 bases from V and 2 bases from J, with 14 bases in between. The germline V gene has CDR1 SQVTM and CDR2 ANQGSEA. CDR3 length: 13 residues.

The chain links TRBV12-3 or TRBV12-4 to TRBJ1-2; D is undetermined. The CDR3 length is 11 residues. The V end lost 5 bases, the J end lost 8 bases, and 9 bases lay between the germline ends. Here the CDR3 reads CASSNTRGYTF. CDR3 sequence (DNA): TGTGCCAGCAGTAATACGAGAGGCTACACCTTC.

This clone was observed a single time. The CDR3 region has the DNA TGTGCCAGCAGCCCCAACCCATACAGGAGCGAGCAGTACTTC. Amino acids: CASSPNPYRSEQYF. The chain uses TRBV9 and TRBJ2-7; D may be TRBD1 (5 bases). V gave up 4 bases and J gave up 6 bases, with 17 bases separating them. Germline V gives CDR1 SGDLS, CDR2 YYNGEE. The CDR3 is 14 residues long.

The rearrangement links TRBV5-1 to TRBJ2-2; TRBD1 matches at 8 bases. Germline trimming cut 3 bases from V and 7 bases from J; bases unmatched to any gene: 8. The CDR3 sequence is 15 residues long. The germline CDR1 and CDR2 sequences are SGHRS and YFSETQ. Written as DNA, the CDR3 is TGCGCCAGCAGCTCGAAGCAGGGGGCGGGCGGGGAGCTGTTTTTT. Protein sequence: CASSSKQGAGGELFF.

The rearrangement joins TRBV28 to TRBJ1-5; D uncertain. Germline values: CDR1 MDHEN, CDR2 SYDVKM. The CDR3 runs 14 residues. Trimming left V 10 bases short and J 4 bases short, with 17 bases between. In nucleotides, the CDR3 is TGTGCCACCTATAGGACGGGGAGAAATCAGCCCCAGCATTTT. Encoded protein: CATYRTGRNQPQHF.

V and J are TRBV2 and TRBJ1-4; weak D call: TRBD1 (5 bases). Germline V lookup: CDR1 SNHLY, CDR2 FYNNEI. V shed 4 bases and J shed 7 bases, with 13 bases lying between them. The CDR3 contains 14 residues. CDR3 loop: CASSVEGWVEKLFF. For the CDR3, the DNA is TGTGCCAGCAGTGTGGAGGGGTGGGTTGAAAAACTGTTTTTT.

This clone was picked up a small number of times. This specimen includes other DNA sequences encoding the same CDR3. J is TRBJ2-3 and V is TRBV2; D might be TRBD1 (6 bases). With 6 bases removed from V and 6 bases from J, the gap between germline ends came to 10 bases. The length of the CDR3 is 12 residues. The germline gives CDR1 SNHLY, CDR2 FYNNEI. DNA of the CDR3: TGTGCCAGCAGCCTCGACAGGGATACGCAGTATTTT. Its protein product is CASSLDRDTQYF.

The genes are TRBV7-9 and TRBJ2-5, with 9 bases matching TRBD2. Germline V gene sequence: CDR1 SEHNR, CDR2 FQNEAQ (reference sequence). The CDR3 consists of 13 residues. With 4 bases clipped from V and 3 bases from J, the junction kept 0 bases outside the gene matches. The chain's CDR3 is CASSWTSEETQYF. The CDR3 nucleotides are TGTGCCAGCAGCTGGACTAGCGAAGAGACCCAGTACTTC.

The chain combines TRBV13 with TRBJ1-2, with TRBD1 matching over 8 bases. The V gene's germline CDR1 is PRHDT and CDR2 FYEKMQ (reference sequence). CDR3 length equals 14 residues. V shed 6 bases and J 8 bases; nucleotides not matched to a gene: 11. This CDR3 reads CASRLDRALGGYTF. The DNA for the CDR3 is TGTGCCAGCAGGCTGGACAGGGCATTAGGGGGCTACACCTTC.